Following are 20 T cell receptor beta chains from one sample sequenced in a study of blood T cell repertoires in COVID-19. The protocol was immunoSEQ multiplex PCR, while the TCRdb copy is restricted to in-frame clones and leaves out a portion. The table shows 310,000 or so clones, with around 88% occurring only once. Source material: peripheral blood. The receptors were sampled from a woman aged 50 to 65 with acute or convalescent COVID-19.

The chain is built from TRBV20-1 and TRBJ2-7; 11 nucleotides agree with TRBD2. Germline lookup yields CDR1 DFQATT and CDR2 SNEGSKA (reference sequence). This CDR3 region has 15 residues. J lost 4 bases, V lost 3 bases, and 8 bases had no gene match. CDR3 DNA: TGCAGTGCTAGTGAGGCTAGCGGGAGGACATACGAGCAGTACTTC. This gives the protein CSASEASGRTYEQYF.

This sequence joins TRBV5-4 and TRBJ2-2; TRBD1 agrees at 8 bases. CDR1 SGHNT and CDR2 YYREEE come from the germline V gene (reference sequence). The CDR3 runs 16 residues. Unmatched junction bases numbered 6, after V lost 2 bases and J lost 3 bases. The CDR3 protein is CASSFIQGVDTGELFF. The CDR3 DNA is TGTGCCAGCAGCTTCATACAGGGGGTTGACACCGGGGAGCTGTTTTTT.

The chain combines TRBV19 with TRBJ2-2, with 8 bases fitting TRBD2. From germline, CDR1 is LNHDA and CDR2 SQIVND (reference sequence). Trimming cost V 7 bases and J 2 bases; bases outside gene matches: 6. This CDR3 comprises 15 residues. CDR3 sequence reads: CASNPGTSNTGELFF. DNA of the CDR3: TGTGCCAGTAACCCCGGGACTAGTAACACCGGGGAGCTGTTTTTT.

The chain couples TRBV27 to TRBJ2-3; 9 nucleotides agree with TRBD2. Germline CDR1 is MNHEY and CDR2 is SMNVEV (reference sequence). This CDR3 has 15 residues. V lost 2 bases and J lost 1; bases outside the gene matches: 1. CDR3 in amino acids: CASSLVAGGTDTQYF. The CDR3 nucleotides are TGTGCCAGCAGTTTAGTAGCGGGAGGCACAGATACGCAGTATTTT.

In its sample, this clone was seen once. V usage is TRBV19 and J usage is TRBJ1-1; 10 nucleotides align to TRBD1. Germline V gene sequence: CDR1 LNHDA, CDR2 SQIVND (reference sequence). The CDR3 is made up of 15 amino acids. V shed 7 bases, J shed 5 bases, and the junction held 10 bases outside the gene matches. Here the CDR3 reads CASTADRGLGTEAFF. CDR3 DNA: TGTGCCAGTACTGCCGACAGGGGGCTCGGTACTGAAGCTTTCTTT.

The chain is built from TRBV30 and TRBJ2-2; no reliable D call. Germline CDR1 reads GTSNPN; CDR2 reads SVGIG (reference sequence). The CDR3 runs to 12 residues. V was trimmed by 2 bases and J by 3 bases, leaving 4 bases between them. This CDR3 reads CAWSRDTGELFF. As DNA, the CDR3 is TGTGCCTGGAGTCGAGACACCGGGGAGCTGTTTTTT. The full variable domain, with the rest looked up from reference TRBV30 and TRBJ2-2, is SQTIHQWPATLVQPVGSPLSLECTVEGTSNPNLYWYRQAAGRGLQLLFYSVGIGQISSEVPQNLSASRPQDRQFILSSKKLLLSDSGFYLCAWSRDTGELFFGEGSRLTVL.

The CDR3 loop reads CASSQRVGDRGNEQYF. The CDR3 nucleotides read TGTGCCAGCAGCCAGAGGGTTGGGGACAGGGGAAACGAGCAGTACTTC. J is TRBJ2-7 and V is TRBV7-8, with 10 nucleotides matching TRBD1. V shed 5 bases, J shed 5 bases, and the junction held 12 bases outside the gene matches. The CDR3 contains 16 residues. The germline gives CDR1 SGHVS, CDR2 FQNEAQ.

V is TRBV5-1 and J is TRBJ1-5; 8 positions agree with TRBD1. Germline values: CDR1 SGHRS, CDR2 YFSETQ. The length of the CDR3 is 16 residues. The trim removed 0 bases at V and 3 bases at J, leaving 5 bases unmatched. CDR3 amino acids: CASSLEAGGLNQPQHF. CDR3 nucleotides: TGCGCCAGCAGCTTGGAGGCAGGGGGCCTCAATCAGCCCCAGCATTTT.

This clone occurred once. CDR3 in DNA: TGTGCCAGCAGCCTCGACAGGGGAATCTCTGGAAACACCATATATTTT. This sequence encodes CASSLDRGISGNTIYF. The gene calls are TRBV28 and TRBJ1-3, with 8 bases identical to TRBD1. This CDR3 spans 16 amino acids. V lost 6 bases, J lost 0 bases, and 7 bases stayed unmatched. Germline values: CDR1 MDHEN, CDR2 SYDVKM.

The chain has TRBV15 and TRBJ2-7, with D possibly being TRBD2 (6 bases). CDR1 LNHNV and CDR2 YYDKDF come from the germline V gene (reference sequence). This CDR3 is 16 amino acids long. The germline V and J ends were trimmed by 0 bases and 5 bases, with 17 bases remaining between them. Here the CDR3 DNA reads TGTGCCACCAGCAGAGATTCGCGGGGACTCCGCGACGAGCAGTACTTC. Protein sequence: CATSRDSRGLRDEQYF. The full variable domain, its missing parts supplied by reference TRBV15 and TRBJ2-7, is DAMVIQNPRYQVTQFGKPVTLSCSQTLNHNVMYWYQQKSSQAPKLLFHYYDKDFNNEADTPDNFQSRRPNTSFCFLDIRSPGLGDTAMYLCATSRDSRGLRDEQYFGPGTRLTVT.

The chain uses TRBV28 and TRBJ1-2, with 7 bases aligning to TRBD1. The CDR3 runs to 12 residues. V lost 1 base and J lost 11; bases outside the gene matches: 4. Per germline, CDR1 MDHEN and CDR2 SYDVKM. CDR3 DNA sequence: TGTGCCAGCAGTTTATTGACAGGGCGGTACACCTTC. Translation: CASSLLTGRYTF.

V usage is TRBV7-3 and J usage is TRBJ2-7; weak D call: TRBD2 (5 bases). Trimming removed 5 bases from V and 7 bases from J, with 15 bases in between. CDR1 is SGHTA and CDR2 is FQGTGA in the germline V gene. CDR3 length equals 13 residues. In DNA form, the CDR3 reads TGTGCCAGCAGCGCACCAGGCCGACTAGAGCAGTACTTC. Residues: CASSAPGRLEQYF.

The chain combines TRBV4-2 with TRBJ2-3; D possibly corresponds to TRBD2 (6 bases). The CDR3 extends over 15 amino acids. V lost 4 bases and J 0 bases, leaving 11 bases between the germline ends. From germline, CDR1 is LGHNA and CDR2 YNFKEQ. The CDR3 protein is CASSLRGTSTDTQYF. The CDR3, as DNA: TGTGCCAGCAGCCTACGGGGGACTAGCACAGATACGCAGTATTTT.

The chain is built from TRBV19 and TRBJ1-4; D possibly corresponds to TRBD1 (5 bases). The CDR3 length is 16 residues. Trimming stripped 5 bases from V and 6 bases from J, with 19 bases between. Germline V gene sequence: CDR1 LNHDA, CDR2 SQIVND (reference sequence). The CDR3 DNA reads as TGTGCCAGTAGTTCCTTTTCAGGAGGGGAAGATGAAAAACTGTTTTTT. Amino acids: CASSSFSGGEDEKLFF.

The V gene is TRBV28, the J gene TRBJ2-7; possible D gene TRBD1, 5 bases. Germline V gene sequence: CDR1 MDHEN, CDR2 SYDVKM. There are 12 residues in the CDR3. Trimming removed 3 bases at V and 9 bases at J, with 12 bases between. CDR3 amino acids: CASSFRAFGQYF. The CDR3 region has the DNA TGTGCCAGCAGTTTCAGGGCTTTTGGGCAGTACTTC. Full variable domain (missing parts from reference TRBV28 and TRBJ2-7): DVKVTQSSRYLVKRTGEKVFLECVQDMDHENMFWYRQDPGLGLRLIYFSYDVKMKEKGDIPEGYSVSREKKERFSLILESASTNQTSMYLCASSFRAFGQYFGPGTRLTVT.

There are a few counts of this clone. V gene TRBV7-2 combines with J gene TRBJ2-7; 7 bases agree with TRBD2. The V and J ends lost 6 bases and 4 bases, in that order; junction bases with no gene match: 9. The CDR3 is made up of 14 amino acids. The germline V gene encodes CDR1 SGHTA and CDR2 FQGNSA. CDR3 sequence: CASRSAGIAYEQYF. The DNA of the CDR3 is TGTGCCAGCAGATCAGCGGGAATTGCGTACGAGCAGTACTTC. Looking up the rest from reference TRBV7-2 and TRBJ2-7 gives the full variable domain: GAGVSQSPSNKVTEKGKDVELRCDPISGHTALYWYRQSLGQGLEFLIYFQGNSAPDKSGLPSDRFSAERTGGSVSTLTIQRTQQEDSAVYLCASRSAGIAYEQYFGPGTRLTVT.

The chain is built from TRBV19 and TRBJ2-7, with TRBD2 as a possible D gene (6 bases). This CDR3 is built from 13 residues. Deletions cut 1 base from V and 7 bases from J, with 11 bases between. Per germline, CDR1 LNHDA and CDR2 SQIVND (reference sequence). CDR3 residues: CASSIGGAREQYF. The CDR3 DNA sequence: TGTGCCAGTAGTATAGGCGGGGCGAGGGAGCAGTACTTC.

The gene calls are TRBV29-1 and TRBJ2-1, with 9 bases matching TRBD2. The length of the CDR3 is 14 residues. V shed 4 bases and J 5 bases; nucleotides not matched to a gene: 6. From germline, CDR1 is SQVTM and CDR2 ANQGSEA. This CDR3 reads CSVVTSGPHNEQFF. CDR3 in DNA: TGCAGCGTTGTTACTAGCGGGCCCCACAATGAGCAGTTCTTC.

CDR3 DNA: TGTGCCAGCAGCTTGACCGGGACTAGCGGTTTCGTCCACAATGAGCAGTTCTTC. Translating it yields CASSLTGTSGFVHNEQFF. V gene TRBV7-3 combines with J gene TRBJ2-1, with 11 bases aligning to TRBD2. The trim removed 3 bases at V and 5 bases at J, leaving 12 bases unmatched. The CDR3 runs 18 residues. The germline V gene has CDR1 SGHTA and CDR2 FQGTGA.

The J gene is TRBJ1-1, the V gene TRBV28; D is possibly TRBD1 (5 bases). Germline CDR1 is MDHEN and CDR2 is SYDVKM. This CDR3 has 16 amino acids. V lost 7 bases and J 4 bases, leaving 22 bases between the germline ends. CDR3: CASTTPYGQGSTEAFF. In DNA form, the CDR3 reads TGTGCCAGCACCACCCCATATGGGCAGGGATCCACTGAAGCTTTCTTT.